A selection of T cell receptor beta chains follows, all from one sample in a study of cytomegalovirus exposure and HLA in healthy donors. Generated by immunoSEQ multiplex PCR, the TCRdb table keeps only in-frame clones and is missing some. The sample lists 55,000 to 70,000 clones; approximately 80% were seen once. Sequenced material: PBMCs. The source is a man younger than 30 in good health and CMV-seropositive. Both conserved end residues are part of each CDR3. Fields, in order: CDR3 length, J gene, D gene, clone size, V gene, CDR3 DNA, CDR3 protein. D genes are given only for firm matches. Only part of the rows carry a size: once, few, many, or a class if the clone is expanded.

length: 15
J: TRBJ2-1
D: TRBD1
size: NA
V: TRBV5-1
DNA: TGCGCCAGCAGCTGGCTTGGGACAGCCTACAATGAGCAGTTCTTC
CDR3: CASSWLGTAYNEQFF

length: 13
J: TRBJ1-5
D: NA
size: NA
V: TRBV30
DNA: TGTGCCTGGAGTGTAGCCCAAAATCAGCCCCAGCATTTT
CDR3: CAWSVAQNQPQHF

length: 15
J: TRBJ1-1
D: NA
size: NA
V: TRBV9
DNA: TGTACCAGCAGCGTAGAAGGGGGTCCGAACACTGAAGCTTTCTTT
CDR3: CTSSVEGGPNTEAFF

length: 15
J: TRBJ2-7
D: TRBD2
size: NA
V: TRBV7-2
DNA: TGTGCCAGCAGCGTAGGACTAGCGGGGAGGTGGGAGCAGTACTTC
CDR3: CASSVGLAGRWEQYF

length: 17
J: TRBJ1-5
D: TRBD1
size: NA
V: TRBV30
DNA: TGTGCCTGCACGATGGGACAGGGGGCTGGGGGCAATCAGCCCCAGCATTTT
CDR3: CACTMGQGAGGNQPQHF

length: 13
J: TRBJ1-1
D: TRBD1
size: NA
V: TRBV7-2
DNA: TGTGCCACCACCAGGGGGCAAAACACTGAAGCTTTCTTT
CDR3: CATTRGQNTEAFF

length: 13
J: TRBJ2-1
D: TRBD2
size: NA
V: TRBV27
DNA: TGTGCCACCTCCGGACTAGCCGTTAATGAGCAGTTCTTC
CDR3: CATSGLAVNEQFF

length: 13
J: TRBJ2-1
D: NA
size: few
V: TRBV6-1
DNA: TGTGCCAGCAGTCTCCTAGAGTACAATGAGCAGTTCTTC
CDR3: CASSLLEYNEQFF

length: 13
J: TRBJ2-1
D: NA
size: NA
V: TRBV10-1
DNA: TGCGCCAGCAGGGCAGGCCCCTACAATGAGCAGTTCTTC
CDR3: CASRAGPYNEQFF

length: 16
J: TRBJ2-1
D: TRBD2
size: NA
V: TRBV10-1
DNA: TGCGCCAGCAGTGACCAACTAGCGGGAGGGCCCGATGAGCAGTTCTTC
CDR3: CASSDQLAGGPDEQFF

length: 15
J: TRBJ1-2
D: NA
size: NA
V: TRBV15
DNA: TGTGCCACCAGCAGGATCCTCGAGGGTGTGGACGGCTACACCTTC
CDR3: CATSRILEGVDGYTF

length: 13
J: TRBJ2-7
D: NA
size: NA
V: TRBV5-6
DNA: TGTGCCAGCAGCCAGGACACTTACTACGAGCAGTACTTC
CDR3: CASSQDTYYEQYF

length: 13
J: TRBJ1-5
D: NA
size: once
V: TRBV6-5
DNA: TGTGCCAGCAGCCTCTCCCGGTATCAGCCCCAGCATTTT
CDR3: CASSLSRYQPQHF

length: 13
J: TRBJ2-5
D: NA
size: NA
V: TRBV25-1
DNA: TGTGCCAGCAGTCACAGGGACCAAGAGACCCAGTACTTC
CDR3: CASSHRDQETQYF

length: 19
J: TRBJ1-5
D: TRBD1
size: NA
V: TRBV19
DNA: TGTGCCAGTAGTGGGAAGAAGGGACAGGGGGCTGGTAGCAATCAGCCCCAGCATTTT
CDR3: CASSGKKGQGAGSNQPQHF

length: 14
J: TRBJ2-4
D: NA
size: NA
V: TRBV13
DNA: TGTGCCAGCAGCTTTCAGGGAGCCAAAAACATTCAGTACTTC
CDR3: CASSFQGAKNIQYF

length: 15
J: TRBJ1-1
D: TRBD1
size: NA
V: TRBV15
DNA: TGTGCCACCAGCGCTCCAGGGGGACAGAACACTGAAGCTTTCTTT
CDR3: CATSAPGGQNTEAFF

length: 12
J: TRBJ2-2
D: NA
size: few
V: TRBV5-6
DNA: TGTGCCAGCAGCTTGTATACCGGGGAGCTGTTTTTT
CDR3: CASSLYTGELFF

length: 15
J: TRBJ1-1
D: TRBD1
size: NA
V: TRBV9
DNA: TGTGCCAGCAGCGCACAACAGGGGGCTAGCACTGAAGCTTTCTTT
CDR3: CASSAQQGASTEAFF

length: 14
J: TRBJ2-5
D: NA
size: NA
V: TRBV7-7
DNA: TGTGCCAGCAGCTTACTACCGGGACAAGAGACCCAGTACTTC
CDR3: CASSLLPGQETQYF

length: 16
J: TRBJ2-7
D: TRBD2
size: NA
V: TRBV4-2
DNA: TGTGCCAGCAGCCAAGACCTAGCGGTTAGCTCCTACGAGCAGTACTTC
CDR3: CASSQDLAVSSYEQYF

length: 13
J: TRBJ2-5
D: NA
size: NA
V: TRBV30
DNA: TGTGCATTCCAGGGTTCCCTCCAAGAGACCCAGTACTTC
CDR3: CAFQGSLQETQYF

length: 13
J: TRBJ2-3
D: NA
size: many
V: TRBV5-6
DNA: TGTGCCAGCAGCTTGCAGGGCGGAGATACGCAGTATTTT
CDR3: CASSLQGGDTQYF

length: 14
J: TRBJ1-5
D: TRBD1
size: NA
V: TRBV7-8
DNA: TGTGCCAGCAGCCCTCGGACAGGGATGCAGCCCCAGCATTTT
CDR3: CASSPRTGMQPQHF

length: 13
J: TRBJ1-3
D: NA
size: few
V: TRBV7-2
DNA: TGTGCCAGCAGCGACGGACAGGGAAACACCATATATTTT
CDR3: CASSDGQGNTIYF

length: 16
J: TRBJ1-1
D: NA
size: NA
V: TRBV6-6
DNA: TGTGCCAGCAGTCGAGGGATCGGGCTGACGTTGGAGGATACTTTCTTT
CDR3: CASSRGIGLTLEDTFF

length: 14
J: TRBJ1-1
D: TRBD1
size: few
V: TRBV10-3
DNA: TGTGCCATCACCCGACAGGGGGGGGACACTGAAGCTTTCTTT
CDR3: CAITRQGGDTEAFF

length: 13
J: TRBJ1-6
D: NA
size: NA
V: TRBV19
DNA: TGTGCCAGTAGTATAAGGGAGAATTCACCCCTCCACTTT
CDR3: CASSIRENSPLHF

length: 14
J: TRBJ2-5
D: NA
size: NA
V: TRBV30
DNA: TGTGCCTGGAGTGTACTCGCGTCCCAAGAGACCCAGTACTTC
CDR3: CAWSVLASQETQYF

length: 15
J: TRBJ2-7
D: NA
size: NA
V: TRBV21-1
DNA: TGTGCCGACGGGGTACCTGGACAGGGTAGATGCGAGCAGTACTTC
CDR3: CADGVPGQGRCEQYF

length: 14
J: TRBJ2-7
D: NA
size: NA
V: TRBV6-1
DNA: TGTGCCAGCAGTTTGACAGAAAATTCATACGAGCAGTACTTC
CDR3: CASSLTENSYEQYF

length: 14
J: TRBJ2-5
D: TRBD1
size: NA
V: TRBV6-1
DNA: TGTGCCAGCAGTGAGACAGGGATGGGCCAGACCCAGTACTTC
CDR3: CASSETGMGQTQYF

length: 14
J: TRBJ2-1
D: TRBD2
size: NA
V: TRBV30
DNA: TGTGCCTGGAGCTGGGAACTAGCGGCAGGTGAGCAGTTCTTC
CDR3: CAWSWELAAGEQFF

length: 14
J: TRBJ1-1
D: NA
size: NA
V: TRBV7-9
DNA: TGTGCCAGCAGCTACCCTCTGGGCCCCACTGAAGCTTTCTTT
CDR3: CASSYPLGPTEAFF

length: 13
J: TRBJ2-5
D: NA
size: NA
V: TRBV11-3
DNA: TGTGCCAGCAGCTTATCCATTGAAGAGACCCAGTACTTC
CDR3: CASSLSIEETQYF

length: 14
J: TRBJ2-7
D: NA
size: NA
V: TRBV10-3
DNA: TGTGCCATCAGTGCCTCTGAGAGCTCCTACGAGCAGTACTTC
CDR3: CAISASESSYEQYF

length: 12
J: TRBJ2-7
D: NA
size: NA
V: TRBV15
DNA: TGTGCCACCAGCAGAGAAAGCAACGAGCAGTACTTC
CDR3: CATSRESNEQYF

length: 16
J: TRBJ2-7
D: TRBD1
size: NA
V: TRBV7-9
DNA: TGTGCCAGCAGCGTTACCGGGACAGGGCCCTCCTACGAGCAGTACTTC
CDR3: CASSVTGTGPSYEQYF

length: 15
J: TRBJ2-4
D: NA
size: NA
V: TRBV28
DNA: TGTGCCAGCAGTCCCTTGGACAGGGAGGGAAACATTCAGTACTTC
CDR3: CASSPLDREGNIQYF

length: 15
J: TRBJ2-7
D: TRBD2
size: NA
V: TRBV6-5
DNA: TGTGCCAGCATTCGGAGCGGGGGTACCTCCTACGAGCAGTACTTC
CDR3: CASIRSGGTSYEQYF

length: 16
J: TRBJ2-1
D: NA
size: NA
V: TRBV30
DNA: TGTGCCTGGATGTTGCGAGCGGCCAGCTCCTACAATGAGCAGTTCTTC
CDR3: CAWMLRAASSYNEQFF

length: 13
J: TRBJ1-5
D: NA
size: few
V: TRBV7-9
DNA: TGTGCCAGCAGCCGCGGAGGAAATCAGCCCCAGCATTTT
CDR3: CASSRGGNQPQHF